These 25 T cell receptor beta chains share one sample of origin, sequenced in a study of T-cell memory formation after mild COVID-19. TCRdb reprocessed the 5' RACE reads via MiXCR and lists one record per CDR3 protein. The sample carries 210,000 or so distinct CDR3 sequences, 15% to 20% recorded once. Sequencing used PBMCs or a T cell subset sorted from them (not recorded which). These TCRs come from an adult woman who had mild COVID-19 (a few samples of this study predate the infection). Cell type and time point are not known.

This clonotype was observed many times. The chain employs TRBV18 and TRBJ2-7; tentatively, D is TRBD1 (6 bases). This CDR3 is 15 amino acids long. Germline V gene sequence: CDR1 KGHSH, CDR2 LQKENI. V lost 3 bases and J lost 4, with 16 bases in between. The CDR3: CASSPAVSGAYEQYF. The CDR3 DNA follows: TGTGCCAGCTCACCGGCAGTCTCAGGGGCTTACGAGCAGTACTTC.

The genes are TRBV6-5 and TRBJ2-5; the D gene is possibly TRBD2 (6 bases). Trimming shortened V by 8 bases and J by 0 bases, and 10 bases separated the two germline ends. The V gene's germline CDR1 is MNHEY and CDR2 SVGAGI. The CDR3 has 13 amino acids. The CDR3 loop is CASAGGYQETQYF. The CDR3 region has the DNA TGTGCCAGCGCCGGGGGTTACCAAGAGACCCAGTACTTC.

The sample holds a few counts of this clonotype. The rearrangement uses TRBV5-1 and TRBJ1-4; D unclear. CDR1 is SGHRS, CDR2 YFSETQ, per germline. V gave up 4 bases and J gave up 6 bases, with 16 bases separating them. The CDR3 has 15 residues. The DNA of the CDR3 is TGCGCCAGCAGCCTGACGTCCACCGGAGATGAAAAACTGTTTTTT. Translating gives CASSLTSTGDEKLFF.

The chain uses TRBV24-1 and TRBJ2-1, with D possibly matching TRBD1 (6 bases). This CDR3 contains 14 residues. Per the germline V gene, CDR1 is KGHDR and CDR2 is SFDVKD. V gave up 1 base and J gave up 7 bases, with 10 bases separating them. The CDR3 spells CATSDFGRGNEQFF. The DNA of the CDR3 is TGTGCCACCAGTGATTTTGGTAGGGGGAATGAGCAGTTCTTC.

This sequence joins TRBV20-1 and TRBJ2-7; 9 bases agree with TRBD2. Germline V gene sequence: CDR1 DFQATT, CDR2 SNEGSKA (reference sequence). The length of the CDR3 is 13 residues. J lost 2 bases, V lost 6 bases, and 5 bases had no gene match. CDR3 region: CSATSGPAYEQYF. The DNA of the CDR3 is TGCAGTGCAACTAGCGGGCCCGCCTACGAGCAGTACTTC.

V is TRBV7-2 and J is TRBJ2-5; 9 bases align to TRBD1. The CDR3 contains 16 residues. Per germline, CDR1 SGHTA and CDR2 FQGNSA. The ends lost 4 bases at V and 2 bases at J; junction bases unmatched: 8. The CDR3: CASSSLPGQGQETQYF. The CDR3 nucleotides are TGTGCCAGCAGCTCCCTGCCGGGACAGGGACAAGAGACCCAGTACTTC. The full variable domain, with the rest looked up from reference TRBV7-2 and TRBJ2-5, is GAGVSQSPSNKVTEKGKDVELRCDPISGHTALYWYRQSLGQGLEFLIYFQGNSAPDKSGLPSDRFSAERTGGSVSTLTIQRTQQEDSAVYLCASSSLPGQGQETQYFGPGTRLLVL.

The chain carries TRBV9 and TRBJ2-3; 8 bases are a match to TRBD2. The junction had 4 bases not matched to a gene; V was cut back by 0 bases and J by 4 bases. The CDR3 contains 15 residues. The germline V gene encodes CDR1 SGDLS and CDR2 YYNGEE. The CDR3: CASSVEAGVADTQYF. The CDR3 nucleotides read TGTGCCAGCAGCGTAGAAGCGGGAGTGGCAGATACGCAGTATTTT.

This chain connects TRBV12-3 or TRBV12-4 to TRBJ2-1, with 13 bases matching TRBD2. The ends lost 6 bases at V and 3 bases at J; junction bases unmatched: 8. The CDR3 extends over 17 amino acids. The CDR3 spells CASRGTSGKGSYNEQFF. The CDR3 region has the DNA TGTGCCAGCAGGGGGACTAGCGGGAAAGGTAGCTACAATGAGCAGTTCTTC.

The V gene is TRBV9, the J gene TRBJ2-1; 7 nucleotides line up with TRBD2. Trimming took 2 bases from V and 9 from J; bases not matched to a gene: 11. The CDR3 loop spans 15 amino acids. Germline V gene sequence: CDR1 SGDLS, CDR2 YYNGEE. CDR3 amino acids: CASSVAVWGRAEQFF. CDR3 nucleotide sequence: TGTGCCAGCAGCGTTGCGGTCTGGGGGAGGGCTGAGCAGTTCTTC.

This chain joins TRBV12-3 or TRBV12-4 and TRBJ2-1; D perhaps matches TRBD1 (6 bases). This CDR3 contains 15 residues. The V end lost 6 bases, the J end lost 5 bases, and 17 bases lay between the germline ends. The CDR3 DNA reads as TGTGCCAGCAGAACCCCGGGACACGGGCACAATGAGCAGTTCTTC. As protein: CASRTPGHGHNEQFF.

This clonotype was counted a few times. This chain connects TRBV4-3 to TRBJ2-4; TRBD1 is a possible D gene (6 bases). Trimming took off 2 bases at V and 9 bases at J, with 11 bases between the two ends. This CDR3 is 13 amino acids long. From germline, CDR1 is LGHNA and CDR2 YSLEER. The CDR3 here is CASSQSVQGIQYF. CDR3 coding DNA: TGCGCCAGCAGCCAAAGCGTACAGGGCATTCAGTACTTC.

This clonotype was detected many times. The chain combines TRBV5-1 with TRBJ2-3, with 7 bases lining up with TRBD1. Germline lookup yields CDR1 SGHRS and CDR2 YFSETQ. V shed 1 base, J shed 3 bases, and the junction held 8 bases outside the gene matches. The CDR3 has 16 amino acids. The CDR3 bases are TGCGCCAGCAGCTTGTTGGGCGAGGGGGCAACAGATACGCAGTATTTT. Protein: CASSLLGEGATDTQYF.

This clonotype occurred many times. The chain is built from TRBV3-1 and TRBJ1-1, with D uncertain. Germline V gene data show CDR1 as LGHDT and CDR2 as YNNKEL (reference sequence). The CDR3 runs to 12 residues. Trimming removed 6 bases at V and 1 base at J, with 6 bases between. DNA for the CDR3: TGTGCCAGCAGTTTACGGAACACTGAAGCTTTCTTT. Protein product: CASSLRNTEAFF.

The V gene is TRBV3-1, the J gene TRBJ2-7; D is possibly TRBD2 (7 bases). From germline, CDR1 is LGHDT and CDR2 YNNKEL (reference sequence). This CDR3 spans 20 amino acids. The ends were cut back, 1 base at V and 0 bases at J, with 25 bases in the middle. The CDR3 region is CASSQGRSKGGGGFSYEQYF. In DNA form, the CDR3 reads TGTGCCAGCAGCCAAGGGAGAAGCAAAGGCGGGGGCGGTTTCTCCTACGAGCAGTACTTC.

This clonotype has just a few counts. V and J are TRBV5-6 and TRBJ1-2; TRBD1 might be the D (5 bases). The V end lost 0 bases, the J end lost 0 bases, and 12 bases lay between the germline ends. CDR3 length equals 16 residues. Germline lookup yields CDR1 SGHDT and CDR2 YYEEEE. CDR3 protein: CASSLAPDTANYGYTF. The CDR3 DNA reads as TGTGCCAGCAGCTTGGCCCCGGACACAGCTAACTATGGCTACACCTTC.

V and J are TRBV20-1 and TRBJ2-7; tentative D call: TRBD2 (6 bases). From germline, CDR1 is DFQATT and CDR2 SNEGSKA (reference sequence). Trimming took off 3 bases at V and 3 bases at J, with 9 bases between the two ends. The CDR3 loop spans 12 amino acids. The CDR3 reads CSARGTYYEQYF. DNA of the CDR3: TGCAGTGCTAGGGGGACTTACTACGAGCAGTACTTC.

The chain couples TRBV7-8 to TRBJ2-5; 9 positions agree with TRBD1. Germline loops: CDR1 SGHVS, CDR2 FQNEAQ. The CDR3 loop spans 15 amino acids. Trimming removed 4 bases from V and 3 bases from J; junction bases left unmatched: 6. CDR3 region: CASSSLGTGKETQYF. CDR3 nucleotides: TGTGCCAGCAGCTCCTTAGGGACAGGGAAAGAGACCCAGTACTTC.

The chain links TRBV7-2 to TRBJ2-1; a possible D gene is TRBD2 (5 bases). V lost 2 bases, J lost 8 bases, and 10 bases lay in between. The germline V gene has CDR1 SGHTA and CDR2 FQGNSA. The CDR3 is made up of 13 amino acids. The chain's CDR3 is CASSLPSDYEQFF. In nucleotides, the CDR3 is TGTGCCAGCAGCTTACCCTCGGACTATGAGCAGTTCTTC.

The chain links TRBV5-1 to TRBJ2-1; D could derive from TRBD1 or TRBD2 (6 bases each). The germline CDR1 and CDR2 sequences are SGHRS and YFSETQ. V lost 7 bases and J 9 bases, leaving 20 bases between the germline ends. This CDR3 spans 14 amino acids. This CDR3 reads CASGPTTEGGEQFF. DNA for the CDR3: TGCGCCAGCGGCCCCACGACGGAGGGGGGTGAGCAGTTCTTC.

This clonotype occurred a few times. The CDR3 bases are TGTGCCAGCTCACCCCGAAGGGGGTCGGATGGCTACACCTTC. This translates into CASSPRRGSDGYTF. This rearrangement joins TRBV18 to TRBJ1-2; tentatively, D is TRBD1 (6 bases). Germline V gene data show CDR1 as KGHSH and CDR2 as LQKENI. The CDR3 consists of 14 residues. Trimming stripped 3 bases from V and 6 bases from J, with 14 bases between.

This rearrangement joins TRBV2 to TRBJ2-3; weak D call: TRBD2 (6 bases). The CDR3 runs to 14 residues. V was cut by 7 bases and J by 4 bases, with 15 bases left in between. CDR1 and CDR2 (germline): SNHLY, FYNNEI. CDR3: CASTGGLSSDTQYF. Written as DNA, the CDR3 is TGTGCCAGCACCGGGGGATTGTCTTCAGATACGCAGTATTTT.

The sample holds many counts of this clonotype. Its ends do not fully match the called genes, so a read error is possible. Here the CDR3 reads CASSLGLKETQYF. In DNA form, the CDR3 reads TGTGCTAGCAGCTTAGGGCTAAAAGAGACCCAGTACTTC. V usage is TRBV7-7 and J usage is TRBJ2-5; D gene ambiguous. CDR3 size: 13 residues. Germline V gene lookup returns CDR1 SSHAT and CDR2 FNYEAQ (reference sequence).

This clonotype was seen only a few times. The V gene is TRBV6-5, the J gene TRBJ1-5; D not certain. Germline V CDR1 and CDR2: MNHEY, SVGAGI. V lost 6 bases and J lost 7, with 13 bases in between. The CDR3 is 13 amino acids. CDR3 in amino acids: CASRKQQTQPQHF. The DNA for the CDR3 is TGTGCCAGCAGGAAACAGCAAACCCAGCCCCAGCATTTT.

A few counts support this clonotype. CDR3 sequence: CASSHLREGYTF. Here the CDR3 DNA reads TGTGCCAGCAGCCACCTTAGAGAAGGCTACACCTTC. The chain uses TRBV7-8 and TRBJ1-2; D call uncertain. V was cut by 5 bases and J by 8 bases, with 12 bases left in between. CDR1 and CDR2 (germline): SGHVS, FQNEAQ. This CDR3 region has 12 residues.

V is TRBV29-1 and J is TRBJ1-1, with unresolved D. CDR1 SQVTM and CDR2 ANQGSEA come from the germline V gene. The CDR3 loop spans 13 amino acids. The V and J ends lost 4 bases and 6 bases respectively, with 15 bases between them. The CDR3 reads CSVVWQAGAEAFF. The DNA for the CDR3 is TGCAGCGTTGTTTGGCAGGCTGGCGCTGAAGCTTTCTTT.